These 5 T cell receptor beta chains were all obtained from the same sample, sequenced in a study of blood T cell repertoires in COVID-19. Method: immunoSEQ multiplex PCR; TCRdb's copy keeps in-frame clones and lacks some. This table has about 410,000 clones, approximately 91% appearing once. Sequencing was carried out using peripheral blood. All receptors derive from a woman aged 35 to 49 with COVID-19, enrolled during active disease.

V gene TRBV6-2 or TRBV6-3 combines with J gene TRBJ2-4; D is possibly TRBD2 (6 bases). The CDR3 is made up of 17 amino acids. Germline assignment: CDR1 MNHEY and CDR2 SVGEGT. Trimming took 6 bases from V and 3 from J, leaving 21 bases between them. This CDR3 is CASSAFGAPGGKNIQYF. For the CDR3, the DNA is TGTGCCAGCAGCGCCTTCGGGGCCCCCGGGGGCAAAAACATTCAGTACTTC.

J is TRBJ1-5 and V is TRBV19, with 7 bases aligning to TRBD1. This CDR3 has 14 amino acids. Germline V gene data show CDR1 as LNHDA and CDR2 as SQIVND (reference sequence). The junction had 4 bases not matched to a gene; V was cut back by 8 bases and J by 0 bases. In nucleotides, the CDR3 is TGTGCCAGTGGGGGACAGTTTAGCAATCAGCCCCAGCATTTT. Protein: CASGGQFSNQPQHF.

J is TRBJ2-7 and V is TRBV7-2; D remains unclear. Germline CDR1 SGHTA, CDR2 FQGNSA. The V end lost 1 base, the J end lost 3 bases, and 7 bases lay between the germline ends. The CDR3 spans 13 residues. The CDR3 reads CASSLGHNYEQYF. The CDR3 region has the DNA TGTGCCAGCAGCTTAGGGCATAACTACGAGCAGTACTTC.

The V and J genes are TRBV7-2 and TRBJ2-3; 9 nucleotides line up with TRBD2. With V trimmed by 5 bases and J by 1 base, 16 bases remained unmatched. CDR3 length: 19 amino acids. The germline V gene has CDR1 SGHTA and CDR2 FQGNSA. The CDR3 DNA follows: TGTGCCAGCAGCCCTCGTCCCCTTAGCGGGAGAAGGGGCACAGATACGCAGTATTTT. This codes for CASSPRPLSGRRGTDTQYF.

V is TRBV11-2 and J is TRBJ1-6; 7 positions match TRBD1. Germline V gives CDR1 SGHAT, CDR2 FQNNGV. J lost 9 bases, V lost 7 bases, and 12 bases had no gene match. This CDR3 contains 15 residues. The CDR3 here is CASTTVRGRVSPLHF. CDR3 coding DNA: TGTGCCAGCACCACAGTTAGGGGGCGAGTTTCACCCCTCCACTTT.